This TCR beta chain was observed in a study of cytomegalovirus exposure and HLA in healthy donors (TCRdb year 2017). For the wider study: An earlier analysis of about 560 of the donors reported 250 to 350 Gb of sequence data and 100 million to 120 million unique TCR beta sequences obtained from some 170 million T cells. About 310 gigabases of sequencing data and approximately 80 million unique TCR sequences were included in an early release covering about 600 HLA-typed donors. The genetic ancestry cluster associated with self-reported Caucasian donors included 81% of the 398 genotyped donors. The study was designed to test whether signatures of past pathogen exposure could be identified by cataloging public T cell receptors. Using immunosequencing, the study profiled T cell repertoires from fewer than 700 subjects and related those repertoires to cytomegalovirus serostatus. A separate validation cohort of approximately 130 different subjects was used in addition to the 666-subject first cohort. High-throughput TCR immunosequencing, statistical association of individual TCRs with disease status, and machine learning were combined to predict cytomegalovirus infection status. To study patterns of TCR occurrence, a later analysis re-analyzed previously published TCR beta repertoires from just over 650 donors and added high-resolution HLA genotyping. Rather than drawing on any new phenotypic data, the later analysis identified candidate immune exposures from TCR beta sequences and the way those sequences occurred across donors. In an earlier analysis of a few hundred of the donors, high-throughput TCR beta sequencing was used to judge whether each TCR beta V gene segment behaved as functional or pseudogenic. Donor age, sex, ethnicity and CMV serostatus were collected together with the repertoire data. Genome-wide SNP genotypes for about 65% of the 666 donors were used in a later genetic analysis, which treated that subset as a discovery cohort. Every discovery cohort repertoire had been produced on one sequencing platform. Both class I and class II loci were covered by HLA typing, at four-digit resolution. Typing coverage varied by locus: 629-630 donors for A, B, C, DRB1 and DQB1; some 520 for DQA1; 600 to 610 for DPA1; some 470 for DPB1. Because of strong linkage in the cohort, roughly five DR-DQ haplotypes were treated as single units for association and clustering. Across around 400 genotyped donors of the cohort, an average of approximately 240,000 unique TCR beta nucleotide sequences per donor were sequenced, and 15% to 20% of those sequences were non-productive. Broader findings and caveats from the paper: Most TCR sequences were observed very rarely across donors, whereas some public TCRs were present in many individuals. In a later analysis, TCR association rates were found to vary across HLA loci, with the most associated TCRs seen for DRB1 alleles and the fewest for HLA-C alleles. In this cohort, only TCR beta chains were sequenced, and detectable features were limited by the absence of alpha or paired-chain data. Most CMV-associated TCR beta chains appeared to be HLA-restricted in a later analysis, and the HLA associations seemed to be driven largely by CMV exposure. In a later analysis, HLA-associated TCR beta chains were found to be more clonally expanded and to have lower generation probabilities than equally common non-associated chains. Sequencing depth was assumed to be roughly uniform across donors in the presence/absence analyses, though that assumption may not hold. Correlated functional status among segregating V segments might reflect linkage disequilibrium, but an unknown experimental factor could not be ruled out. Some 16 rarely observed V segments, including chromosome 9 orphons, were excluded from the earlier analysis of several hundred of the donors because counts were too low. An earlier analysis of 587 of the donors showed that most TCR beta V segments appeared in productive rearrangements either about 87% or about 30% of the time, which broadly matched IMGT annotations. Compared with the approximately 700-donor mean, donors in an Asian-associated ancestry cluster had fewer N-insertions in productive TCRs, according to a later genetic analysis. For the cohort, immune exposure information was limited to CMV serostatus. When HLA alleles, especially DR and DQ, strongly co-occurred, attributing TCR associations to individual alleles was difficult. The authors suggested that the approach could potentially be extended to other disease states and immunological phenotypes. An association between a missense DCLRE1C variant and V-gene and J-gene trimming of TCR beta chains was found in a later genetic analysis and replicated in an independent cohort. At a false discovery rate of 0.05, a later analysis linked fewer than 20,000 TCR beta sequences to specific HLA alleles. The sequencing pipeline was judged likely to have produced a cluster of highly shared sequence variants as a technical artifact. Cytomegalovirus status was reported to be diagnosed by the classifier with high specificity and sensitivity in both the original and validation cohorts. A further reported finding was that TCR beta sequences accurately predicted the HLA-A and HLA-B alleles for most subjects in the first cohort. The study gave a list of about 160 TCR beta chains associated with cytomegalovirus. A few of the identified cytomegalovirus-associated TCR beta chains were confirmed in vitro to be specific for cytomegalovirus antigens. Some IMGT-functional V segments, including TRBV6-2 and TRBV6-3, could not be told apart with the 87-base-pair reads, so those segments were excluded. According to a later analysis, parvovirus B19, influenza, CMV and Epstein-Barr virus appeared linked to several top co-occurrence clusters. Because some donors lacked HLA typing at each locus, the association tests relied only on the typed subset.

This clone appeared a single time. Its cognate antigen has yet to be identified. Qualities for individual bases were not recorded, and no much larger clone is one base off. CDR1 is given as LNHNV and CDR2 as YYDKDF, both from the germline V gene (reference sequence). V trim: 0 bases; J trim: 3 bases; unmatched bases: 5. The CDR3 runs 16 amino acids, cysteine and phenylalanine included. The retained sequence is limited to the CDR3, 48 bases, with the frame set at the first base. The cohort was made up of about 610 healthy bone marrow donors. All cohort members were sampled while nominally healthy, although unrecorded immune exposures were likely present. The donor was CMV seronegative and belonged to the group of 352 seronegative cohort members. A peripheral blood sample was collected from each donor, and TCR beta sequencing was performed on peripheral blood mononuclear cells. The Qiagen DNeasy Blood Extraction Kit was used to extract genomic DNA from the blood cell samples.

The library was prepared using the immunoSEQ multiplex PCR assay. For the multiplex PCR, a mixture combining 60 forward primers for TCR Vbeta segments and 13 reverse primers for TCR Jbeta segments was used. The CDR3 region of rearranged TCR beta genes was amplified from genomic DNA with a multiplex PCR assay. The amplified TCR beta libraries were sequenced on the Illumina HiSeq System as 87-base-pair reads. As for the authors' bioinformatics: A later analysis counted approximately 76 million unique TCR beta chains across the roughly 700 repertoires, and roughly 11 million of these chains were shared by at least two donors. Raw reads were error-corrected and collapsed into unique sequences with a nearest-neighbor algorithm that merged closely related sequences to remove PCR and sequencing errors. To assign V, D and J gene segments, CDR3 sequences were aligned to IMGT reference sequences. For a sequence to be retained, a match of at least six nucleotides to both a V gene segment and a J gene segment was required. A rearrangement counted as productive if the CDR3 had no stop codons and remained in frame with V and J, and every other rearrangement counted as non-productive. Following IMGT convention, CDR3 was defined as the stretch from the second conserved V-encoded cysteine up to the conserved J-encoded phenylalanine. The earlier analysis of 587 of the donors excluded sequences that lacked an unambiguous match to a single V gene segment. In an earlier analysis of approximately 560 of the donors, a V segment was called functional when productive rearrangements were above 56.7%, and segregating when the standard deviation between donors exceeded 5%. A statistical classification framework was built for diagnosing cytomegalovirus status from the catalog of TCR beta chain sequences. In a later analysis, V and J genes were assigned by comparing TCR nucleotide sequences against IMGT/GENE-DB human TR gene sequences. Using the TCRdist pipeline, a later analysis assigned CDR3 sequences along with most-parsimonious VDJ recombination scenarios. A later analysis defined each TCR beta chain by its CDR3 amino acid sequence plus V-gene family, and excluded reads lacking a unique V-gene family. A later analysis removed several hundred highly shared, low-generation-probability nucleotide sequences to deal with suspected cross-contamination and a sequencing artifact. In a later analysis, a clonal expansion index was calculated for each public chain from normalized within-repertoire ranks of inferred template counts. In a later analysis, generation probabilities were computed with a VDJ recombination model fitted to out-of-frame rearrangements, and the resulting probabilities were checked against IGoR. Hypergeometric tests were used in a later analysis to score TCR-TCR, TCR-HLA and TCR-CMV co-occurrence, with a repertoire-size bias correction applied to the TCR pairs. False discovery rates were estimated in a later analysis by permuting HLA or CMV assignments 20 times. In a later analysis, co-occurring TCRs were grouped with DBSCAN, and TCRdist sequence similarity was added when clustering was performed within HLA-allele-positive subsets. For co-occurrence clustering, repertoires with fewer than 30,000 or more than 120,000 public chains were excluded, along with about five repertoires with anomalous nucleotide sharing. TCRdb carries this immuneACCESS record with in-frame sequences only. Its versions omit some clonotypes, under half of them owing to an unresolved V gene in the studies checked, with the rest unexplained. For V, J and clone size, that table is used; D and trimming come from the DNA. The sample has around 170,000 clones on record, less than 75% of them singletons. Approximately 1.6% of the sample is taken by the ten largest.

Specimen: PBMCs. The receptor's source is a girl aged 5 to 17 in good health and CMV-seronegative. This chain is built from TRBV15 and TRBJ2-1, with 7 central nucleotides matching TRBD2. The bases are TGTGCCACCAGCAGAGATACAGCGGGGAACTACAATGAGCAGTTCTTC. It is translated as CATSRDTAGNYNEQFF.